This passage covers 30 T cell receptor beta chains from one sample sequenced in a study of T cell responses to AZD1222 COVID-19 vaccine. The repertoire was sequenced with immunoSEQ multiplex PCR; TCRdb's copy has only in-frame clones and lacks some. Altogether over 150,000 clones are present, 75% to 90% being singletons, with the ten largest covering 6.9%. This material consisted of peripheral blood, taken on day 0 of AZD1222 vaccination. The receptor source for this set is an adult in good health.

This chain uses TRBV18 with TRBJ1-5, with 7 bases that match TRBD1. Per the germline V gene, CDR1 is KGHSH and CDR2 is LQKENI. CDR3 length: 13 amino acids. V dropped 4 bases and J dropped 7; count of bases not matched to a gene: 4. In DNA form, the CDR3 reads TGTGCCAGCTCACGGGACAGAGGACAGCCCCAGCATTTT. It translates to CASSRDRGQPQHF. The variable domain in full, with the rest retrieved from reference TRBV18 and TRBJ1-5, is NAGVMQNPRHLVRRRGQEARLRCSPMKGHSHVYWYRQLPEEGLKFMVYLQKENIIDESGMPKERFSAEFPKEGPSILRIQQVVRGDSAAYFCASSRDRGQPQHFGDGTRLSIL.

This clone was seen just once. The V call is TRBV5-1, the J call TRBJ2-3; no firm D call. The CDR3 contains 14 residues. V lost 4 bases and J 6 bases, leaving 15 bases between the germline ends. Germline-derived CDR1 and CDR2 are SGHRS and YFSETQ. CDR3 DNA sequence: TGCGCCAGCAGCCTAAGTGACCAAATGGATACGCAGTATTTT. Protein sequence: CASSLSDQMDTQYF.

The gene calls are TRBV27 and TRBJ1-5; unclear D gene. Germline V gene data show CDR1 as MNHEY and CDR2 as SMNVEV (reference sequence). There are 13 residues in the CDR3. Between the trimmed V and J ends, which lost 3 bases and 5 bases, there was a span of 8 bases. The CDR3 DNA sequence: TGTGCCAGCAGTTTTGGAACGGATCAGCCCCAGCATTTT. Encoded protein: CASSFGTDQPQHF.

CDR3 region: CASSLRSQAGYGYTF. The CDR3 bases are TGTGCCAGCAGCTTGAGGTCCCAAGCAGGCTATGGCTACACCTTC. The chain links TRBV5-5 to TRBJ1-2; D is unresolved. The CDR3 length is 15 residues. Germline CDR1 SGHKS, CDR2 YYEKEE (reference sequence). Trimming cost V 1 base and J 4 bases, with 14 bases left between them.

This clone was seen only once. The gene calls are TRBV2 and TRBJ1-5; maybe TRBD1 (6 bases). V was clipped by 8 bases and J by 4 bases, with 12 bases between them. Germline V gene data show CDR1 as SNHLY and CDR2 as FYNNEI. The CDR3 consists of 13 residues. CDR3 sequence: CASVRQANQPQHF. The DNA for the CDR3 is TGTGCCAGCGTCCGACAGGCAAATCAGCCCCAGCATTTT.

This clone occurred a few times. This sequence joins TRBV4-2 and TRBJ1-2; D may be TRBD1 (5 bases). V lost 2 bases and J lost 0, with 10 bases in between. The CDR3 loop spans 15 amino acids. The germline CDR1 and CDR2 sequences are LGHNA and YNFKEQ. The CDR3 sequence: CASSQFQGTNYGYTF. The CDR3 nucleotides read TGTGCCAGCAGCCAATTCCAGGGAACTAACTATGGCTACACCTTC.

This chain connects TRBV6-5 to TRBJ2-7; unclear D gene. The V end was cut by 7 bases, the J end by 2 bases, with 9 bases between. The CDR3 contains 12 residues. The germline CDR1 and CDR2 sequences are MNHEY and SVGAGI. In nucleotides, the CDR3 is TGTGCCAGCAAGAAGAATCCCTACGAGCAGTACTTC. The encoded protein is CASKKNPYEQYF.

This sequence joins TRBV7-3 and TRBJ2-1; TRBD2 agrees at 8 bases. Unmatched junction bases numbered 4, after V lost 5 bases and J lost 1 base. The CDR3 is 15 amino acids. Germline V gives CDR1 SGHTA, CDR2 FQGTGA. The CDR3 reads CASSTAGVSYNEQFF. DNA of the CDR3: TGTGCCAGCAGCACAGCGGGGGTGTCCTACAATGAGCAGTTCTTC.

J is TRBJ1-6 and V is TRBV4-2; D remains ambiguous. CDR1 and CDR2 from the germline V gene are LGHNA and YNFKEQ. This CDR3 region has 18 residues. V was shortened by 2 bases and J by 0 bases, with 14 bases between the two germline ends. As DNA, the CDR3 is TGTGCCAGCAGCCAAACTCAGAGCCTAAGCTCCTATAATTCACCCCTCCACTTT. Translated: CASSQTQSLSSYNSPLHF.

This chain connects TRBV9 to TRBJ2-1, with 8 bases aligning to TRBD1. CDR3 length: 14 amino acids. Germline values: CDR1 SGDLS, CDR2 YYNGEE. The trim removed 0 bases at V and 5 bases at J, leaving 1 base unmatched. CDR3 nucleotide sequence: TGTGCCAGCAGCGTAGAGGACAGGGACAATGAGCAGTTCTTC. It codes for CASSVEDRDNEQFF.

This chain joins TRBV29-1 and TRBJ2-2; possibly TRBD2 for D (6 bases). CDR1 is SQVTM and CDR2 is ANQGSEA in the germline V gene. V was clipped by 0 bases and J by 4 bases, with 12 bases between them. The CDR3 spans 15 residues. The CDR3 region has the DNA TGCAGCGTTGAAGATCGGAGGGCGAGCACCGGGGAGCTGTTTTTT. Translating gives CSVEDRRASTGELFF.

This clone came up a few times. CDR3 residues: CASSYTGYQPQHF. CDR3 coding DNA: TGTGCCAGCAGTTATACGGGATATCAGCCCCAGCATTTT. V usage is TRBV6-2 or TRBV6-3 and J usage is TRBJ1-5; no firm D call. This CDR3 is built from 13 residues. Germline CDR1 MNHEY, CDR2 SVGEGT. Trimming took 3 bases from V and 5 from J, leaving 8 bases between them.

V is TRBV6-5 and J is TRBJ1-5; D might be TRBD1 (5 bases). Trimming pared 5 bases from V and 6 bases from J, leaving 14 bases between. Per the germline V gene, CDR1 is MNHEY and CDR2 is SVGAGI. CDR3 size: 14 residues. CDR3 bases: TGTGCCAGCAGTAATAGGGGTTTATTTCAGCCCCAGCATTTT. Translation: CASSNRGLFQPQHF.

The chain recombines TRBV6-5 with TRBJ2-7; 9 positions agree with TRBD1. Trimming removed 5 bases from V and 2 bases from J; junction bases left unmatched: 4. The CDR3 totals 14 residues. The germline CDR1 and CDR2 sequences are MNHEY and SVGAGI. The CDR3 reads CASSHRGLTYEQYV. The CDR3 region has the DNA TGTGCCAGCAGTCACAGGGGGCTGACCTACGAGCAGTACGTC.

V gene TRBV19 combines with J gene TRBJ2-3; the match to TRBD2 covers 8 bases. The junction had 16 bases not matched to a gene; V was cut back by 1 base and J by 7 bases. The length of the CDR3 is 18 residues. Looked up from germline, CDR1 is LNHDA and CDR2 is SQIVND (reference sequence). The CDR3 spells CASSIAALGGGQPHTQYF. Here the CDR3 DNA reads TGTGCCAGTAGTATAGCCGCCCTCGGGGGGGGCCAACCCCATACGCAGTATTTT.

The chain employs TRBV19 and TRBJ2-2; D is perhaps TRBD2 (7 bases). V lost 9 bases and J lost 3, with 14 bases in between. From germline, CDR1 is LNHDA and CDR2 SQIVND (reference sequence). The CDR3 totals 14 residues. CDR3 protein: CASTSGGHTGELFF. CDR3 DNA: TGTGCCAGCACCTCGGGGGGCCACACCGGGGAGCTGTTTTTT.

The J gene is TRBJ1-4, the V gene TRBV7-9; D unresolved. The ends were cut back, 1 base at V and 8 bases at J, with 11 bases in the middle. Looked up from germline, CDR1 is SEHNR and CDR2 is FQNEAQ (reference sequence). The CDR3 contains 14 residues. The chain's CDR3 is CASSLDRTGEKLFF. In DNA form, the CDR3 reads TGTGCCAGCAGCTTAGATCGGACCGGAGAAAAACTGTTTTTT.

V usage is TRBV7-6 and J usage is TRBJ1-4, with D perhaps TRBD1 (5 bases). Per germline, CDR1 SGHVS and CDR2 FNYEAQ. The CDR3 is 15 residues long. Trimming cost V 5 bases and J 7 bases, with 17 bases left between them. CDR3 protein: CASSMTPIGGEKLFF. The CDR3 DNA follows: TGTGCCAGCAGCATGACTCCCATTGGGGGTGAAAAACTGTTTTTT.

The chain combines TRBV7-2 with TRBJ1-5; the D gene is possibly TRBD1 (5 bases). This CDR3 is built from 13 residues. V lost 5 bases and J 6 bases, leaving 11 bases between the germline ends. Germline values: CDR1 SGHTA, CDR2 FQGNSA. Here the CDR3 DNA reads TGTGCCAGCAGCCCGGGGGGGGGTCAGCCCCAGCATTTT. It codes for CASSPGGGQPQHF.

The J gene is TRBJ2-3, the V gene TRBV6-2 or TRBV6-3; no firm D call. V shed 6 bases and J shed 8 bases, with 9 bases lying between them. Germline values: CDR1 MNHEY, CDR2 SVGEGT. The CDR3 totals 11 residues. CDR3 sequence reads: CASSEISTQYF. In nucleotides, the CDR3 is TGTGCCAGCAGCGAAATAAGTACGCAGTATTTT.

The chain combines TRBV29-1 with TRBJ2-1, with TRBD1 as a possible D gene (6 bases). Deletions cut 2 bases from V and 8 bases from J, with 22 bases between. The CDR3 is made up of 16 amino acids. CDR1 is SQVTM and CDR2 is ANQGSEA in the germline V gene. This CDR3 reads CSVERWAGDSNDEQFF. DNA of the CDR3: TGCAGCGTTGAAAGATGGGCAGGGGATAGTAACGATGAGCAGTTCTTC.

The rearrangement joins TRBV4-3 to TRBJ1-2; 7 bases agree with TRBD1. Germline V gives CDR1 LGHNA, CDR2 YSLEER. The J segment lost 4 bases and the V segment lost 1 base, leaving 3 bases of the junction unmatched. The CDR3 has 14 amino acids. The CDR3 sequence: CASSQGQGRYGYTF. Here the CDR3 DNA reads TGCGCCAGCAGCCAAGGACAGGGACGCTATGGCTACACCTTC.

The gene calls are TRBV7-2 and TRBJ2-7, with D uncertain. This CDR3 is built from 12 residues. Germline V gene data show CDR1 as SGHTA and CDR2 as FQGNSA. The V end was cut by 8 bases, the J end by 5 bases, with 13 bases between. In DNA form, the CDR3 reads TGTGCCAGCGCCGATTCGTACGACGAGCAGTACTTC. This gives the protein CASADSYDEQYF.

Written as DNA, the CDR3 is TGTGCCAGCAGTCACGGGACATCTATCTCTGGAAACACCATATATTTT. This gives the protein CASSHGTSISGNTIYF. V and J are TRBV6-6 and TRBJ1-3, with D possibly TRBD1 on 6 matching bases. The CDR3 extends over 16 amino acids. V was clipped by 5 bases and J by 0 bases, with 14 bases between them. Germline V gene sequence: CDR1 MNHNY, CDR2 SVGAGI (reference sequence).

The V and J genes are TRBV5-6 and TRBJ2-3; D is unclear. The CDR3 consists of 15 residues. In germline, CDR1 is SGHDT, CDR2 YYEEEE. Between the trimmed V and J ends, which lost 0 bases and 0 bases, there was a span of 8 bases. The CDR3 nucleotides are TGTGCCAGCAGCTTGGGCCCGCTTAGCACAGATACGCAGTATTTT. It yields the protein CASSLGPLSTDTQYF.

The chain combines TRBV4-3 with TRBJ1-4; possibly TRBD1 for D (6 bases). V was pared by 4 bases and J by 7 bases, with 19 bases between. This CDR3 is built from 16 residues. Germline V lookup: CDR1 LGHNA, CDR2 YSLEER. CDR3 residues: CASSRSSGGGSEKLFF. CDR3 sequence (DNA): TGCGCCAGCAGCCGTTCCTCGGGGGGCGGCAGTGAAAAACTGTTTTTT.

The rearrangement uses TRBV30 and TRBJ2-7; TRBD2 agrees at 8 bases. V lost 3 bases to trimming and J lost 3 bases; unmatched junction nucleotides: 10. The CDR3 loop spans 15 amino acids. Looked up from germline, CDR1 is GTSNPN and CDR2 is SVGIG (reference sequence). CDR3 DNA sequence: TGTGCCTGGAGGGGTGTTAGCGGGGCCCGCTACGAGCAGTACTTC. It yields the protein CAWRGVSGARYEQYF.

This rearrangement joins TRBV7-9 to TRBJ2-2, with 8 bases that match TRBD1. The CDR3 is 17 amino acids. Unmatched junction bases numbered 7, after V lost 3 bases and J lost 1 base. Germline assignment: CDR1 SEHNR and CDR2 FQNEAQ (reference sequence). In DNA, the CDR3 is TGTGCCAGCAGCTTTTTCAGGGGGCGCGGGAACACCGGGGAGCTGTTTTTT. It encodes CASSFFRGRGNTGELFF.

This chain joins TRBV18 and TRBJ2-7, with 10 positions matching TRBD1. The ends lost 2 bases at V and 6 bases at J; junction bases unmatched: 4. Germline CDR1 is KGHSH and CDR2 is LQKENI. The length of the CDR3 is 14 residues. CDR3 bases: TGTGCCAGCTCACCATCCCGGGACAGGGGCGAGCAGTACTTC. It encodes CASSPSRDRGEQYF.

CDR3 loop: CASSYVDSSGANVLTF. In DNA, the CDR3 is TGTGCCAGCAGTTACGTTGACTCCTCTGGGGCCAACGTCCTGACTTTC. The V call is TRBV6-5, the J call TRBJ2-6; D call uncertain. Germline assignment: CDR1 MNHEY and CDR2 SVGAGI. This CDR3 is built from 16 residues. The V end lost 2 bases, the J end lost 0 bases, and 8 bases lay between the germline ends.